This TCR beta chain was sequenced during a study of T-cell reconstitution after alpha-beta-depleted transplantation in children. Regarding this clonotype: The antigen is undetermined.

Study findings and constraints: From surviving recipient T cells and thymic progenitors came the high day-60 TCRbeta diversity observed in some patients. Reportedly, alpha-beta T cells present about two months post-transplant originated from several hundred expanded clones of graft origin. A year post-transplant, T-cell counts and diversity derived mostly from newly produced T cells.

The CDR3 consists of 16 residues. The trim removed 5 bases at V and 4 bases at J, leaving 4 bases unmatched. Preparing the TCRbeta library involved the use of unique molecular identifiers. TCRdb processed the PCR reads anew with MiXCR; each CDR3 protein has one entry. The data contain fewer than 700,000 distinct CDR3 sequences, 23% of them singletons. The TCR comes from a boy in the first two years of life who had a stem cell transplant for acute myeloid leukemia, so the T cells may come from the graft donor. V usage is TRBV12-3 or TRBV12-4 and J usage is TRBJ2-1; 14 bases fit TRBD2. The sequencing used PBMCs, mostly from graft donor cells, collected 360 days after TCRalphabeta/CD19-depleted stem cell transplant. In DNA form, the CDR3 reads TGTGCCAGCAGTAAGACTAGCGGGGGGGCGTACAATGAGCAGTTCTTC. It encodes CASSKTSGGAYNEQFF.